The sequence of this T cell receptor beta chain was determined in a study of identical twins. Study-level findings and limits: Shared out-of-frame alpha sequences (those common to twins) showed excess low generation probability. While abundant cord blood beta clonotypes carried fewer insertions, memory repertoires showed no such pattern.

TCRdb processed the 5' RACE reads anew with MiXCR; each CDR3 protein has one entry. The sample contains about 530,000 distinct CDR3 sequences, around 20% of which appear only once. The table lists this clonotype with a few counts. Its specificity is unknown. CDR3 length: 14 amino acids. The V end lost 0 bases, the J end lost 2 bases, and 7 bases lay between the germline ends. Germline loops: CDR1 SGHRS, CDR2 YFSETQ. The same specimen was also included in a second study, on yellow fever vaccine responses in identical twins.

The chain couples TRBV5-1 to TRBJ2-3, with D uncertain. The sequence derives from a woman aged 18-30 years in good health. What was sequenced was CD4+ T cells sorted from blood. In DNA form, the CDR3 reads TGCGCCAGCAGCTTGGACCTATTCACAGATACGCAGTATTTT. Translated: CASSLDLFTDTQYF.